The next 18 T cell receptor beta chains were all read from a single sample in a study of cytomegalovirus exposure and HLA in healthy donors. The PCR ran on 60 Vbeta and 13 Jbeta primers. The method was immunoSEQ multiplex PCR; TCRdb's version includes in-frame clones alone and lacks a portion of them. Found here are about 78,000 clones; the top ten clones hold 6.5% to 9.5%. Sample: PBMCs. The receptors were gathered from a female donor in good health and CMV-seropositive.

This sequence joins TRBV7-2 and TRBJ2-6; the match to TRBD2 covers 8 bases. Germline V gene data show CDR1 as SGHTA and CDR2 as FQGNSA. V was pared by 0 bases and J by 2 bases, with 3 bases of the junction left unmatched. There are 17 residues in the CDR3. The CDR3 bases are TGTGCCAGCAGCTTAGCCGGGACTAGGGCTGGGGCCAACGTCCTGACTTTC. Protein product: CASSLAGTRAGANVLTF.

The CDR3 sequence is CASSLEAGVKPQHF. DNA for the CDR3: TGTGCCAGCAGCTTAGAGGCAGGGGTAAAGCCCCAGCATTTT. This chain connects TRBV11-2 to TRBJ1-5; weak D call: TRBD1 (6 bases). This CDR3 is built from 14 residues. Germline CDR1 SGHAT, CDR2 FQNNGV. Deletions cut 0 bases from V and 8 bases from J, with 11 bases between.

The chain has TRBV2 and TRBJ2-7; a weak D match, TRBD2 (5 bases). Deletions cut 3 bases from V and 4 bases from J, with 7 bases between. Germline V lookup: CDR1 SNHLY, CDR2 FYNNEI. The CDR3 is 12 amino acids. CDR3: CASSEGVYEQYF. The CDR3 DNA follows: TGTGCCAGCAGTGAGGGAGTTTACGAGCAGTACTTC.

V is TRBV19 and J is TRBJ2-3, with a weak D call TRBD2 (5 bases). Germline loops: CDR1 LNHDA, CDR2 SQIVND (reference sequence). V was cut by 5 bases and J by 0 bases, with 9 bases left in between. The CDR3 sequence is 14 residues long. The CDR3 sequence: CASSPRTSTDTQYF. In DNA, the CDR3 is TGTGCCAGTAGTCCCCGGACTAGCACAGATACGCAGTATTTT.

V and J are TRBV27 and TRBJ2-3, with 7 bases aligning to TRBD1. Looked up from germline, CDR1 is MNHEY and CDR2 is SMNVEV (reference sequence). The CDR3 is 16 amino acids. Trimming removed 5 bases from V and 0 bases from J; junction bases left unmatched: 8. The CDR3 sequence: CASSPWTGSSTDTQYF. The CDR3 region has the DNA TGTGCCAGCAGTCCCTGGACAGGAAGTAGCACAGATACGCAGTATTTT.

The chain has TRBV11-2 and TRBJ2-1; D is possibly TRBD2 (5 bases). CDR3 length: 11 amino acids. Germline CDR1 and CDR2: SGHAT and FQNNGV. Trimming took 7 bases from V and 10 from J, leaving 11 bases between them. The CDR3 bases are TGTGCCAGCACCGGAGGCGGCGAGCAGTTCTTC. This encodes CASTGGGEQFF.

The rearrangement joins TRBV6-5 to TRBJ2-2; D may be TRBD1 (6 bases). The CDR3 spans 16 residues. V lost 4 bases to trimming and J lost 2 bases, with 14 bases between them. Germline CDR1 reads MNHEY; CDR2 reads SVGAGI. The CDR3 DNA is TGTGCCAGCAGTTTGTATGGGACATCTAACACCGGGGAGCTGTTTTTT. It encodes CASSLYGTSNTGELFF.

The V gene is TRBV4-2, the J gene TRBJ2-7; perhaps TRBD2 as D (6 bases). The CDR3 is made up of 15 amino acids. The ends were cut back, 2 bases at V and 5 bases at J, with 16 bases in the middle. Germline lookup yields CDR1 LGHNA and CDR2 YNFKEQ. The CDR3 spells CASSQTLSTSDEQYF. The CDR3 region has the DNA TGTGCCAGCAGCCAAACCTTGTCGACTAGTGACGAGCAGTACTTC.

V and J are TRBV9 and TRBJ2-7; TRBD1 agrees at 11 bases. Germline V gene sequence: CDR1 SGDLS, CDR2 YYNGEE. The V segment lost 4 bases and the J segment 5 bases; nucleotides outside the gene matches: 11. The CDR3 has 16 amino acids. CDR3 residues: CASSLRRGQGVDEQYF. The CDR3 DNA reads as TGTGCCAGCAGCTTAAGGCGGGGACAGGGGGTCGACGAGCAGTACTTC. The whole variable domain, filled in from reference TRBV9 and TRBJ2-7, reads DSGVTQTPKHLITATGQRVTLRCSPRSGDLSVYWYQQSLDQGLQFLIQYYNGEERAKGNILERFSAQQFPDLHSELNLSSLELGDSALYFCASSLRRGQGVDEQYFGPGTRLTVT.

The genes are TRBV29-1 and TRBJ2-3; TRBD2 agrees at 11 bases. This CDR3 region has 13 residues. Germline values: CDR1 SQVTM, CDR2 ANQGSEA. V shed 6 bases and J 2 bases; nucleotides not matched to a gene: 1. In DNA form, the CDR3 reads TGCAGCGTGGGACTAGCGGTCACAGATACGCAGTATTTT. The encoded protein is CSVGLAVTDTQYF.

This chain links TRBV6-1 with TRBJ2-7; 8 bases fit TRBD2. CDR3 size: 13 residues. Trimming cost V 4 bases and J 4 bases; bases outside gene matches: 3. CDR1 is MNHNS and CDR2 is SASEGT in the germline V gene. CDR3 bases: TGTGCCAGCAGTGTCCTAGCGGGTTACGAGCAGTACTTC. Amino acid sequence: CASSVLAGYEQYF.

CDR3 protein: CASSQELSPGGPGEQYF. CDR3 in DNA: TGCGCCAGCAGCCAAGAACTATCGCCGGGAGGGCCGGGGGAGCAGTACTTC. The rearrangement links TRBV4-1 to TRBJ2-7; 8 bases match TRBD2. The CDR3 covers 17 residues. Trimming took 0 bases from V and 7 from J; bases not matched to a gene: 14. The V gene's germline CDR1 is MGHRA and CDR2 YSYEKL.

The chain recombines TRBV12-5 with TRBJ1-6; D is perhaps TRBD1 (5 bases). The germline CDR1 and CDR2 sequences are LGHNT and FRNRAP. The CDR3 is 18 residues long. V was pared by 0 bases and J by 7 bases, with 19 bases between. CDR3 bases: TGTGCTAGTGGTTTGGTAAACGTTGGGGGGACCGGGAATTCACCCCTCCACTTT. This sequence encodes CASGLVNVGGTGNSPLHF.

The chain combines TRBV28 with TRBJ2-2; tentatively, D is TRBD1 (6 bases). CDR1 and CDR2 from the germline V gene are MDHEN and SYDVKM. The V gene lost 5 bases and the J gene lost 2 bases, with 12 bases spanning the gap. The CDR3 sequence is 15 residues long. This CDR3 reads CASSRGTGNTGELFF. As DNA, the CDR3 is TGTGCCAGCAGTAGGGGGACGGGCAACACCGGGGAGCTGTTTTTT.

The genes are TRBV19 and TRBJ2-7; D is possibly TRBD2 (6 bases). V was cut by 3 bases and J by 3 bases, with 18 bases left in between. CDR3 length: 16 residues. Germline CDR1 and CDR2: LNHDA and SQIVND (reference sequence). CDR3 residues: CASSMGMGTDYYEQYF. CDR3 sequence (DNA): TGTGCCAGTAGTATGGGAATGGGGACGGACTACTACGAGCAGTACTTC.

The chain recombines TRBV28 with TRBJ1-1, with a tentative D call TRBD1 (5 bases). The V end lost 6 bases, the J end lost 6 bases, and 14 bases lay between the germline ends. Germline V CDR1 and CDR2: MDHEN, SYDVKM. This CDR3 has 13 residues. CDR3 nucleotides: TGTGCCAGCAGCACCCCCGGGGGAGCTGAAGCTTTCTTT. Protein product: CASSTPGGAEAFF.

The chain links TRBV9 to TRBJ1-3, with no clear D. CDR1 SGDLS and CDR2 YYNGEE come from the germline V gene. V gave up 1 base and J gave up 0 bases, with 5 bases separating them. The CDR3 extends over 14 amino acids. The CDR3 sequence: CASSVSGSGNTIYF. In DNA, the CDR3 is TGTGCCAGCAGCGTATCAGGCTCTGGAAACACCATATATTTT.

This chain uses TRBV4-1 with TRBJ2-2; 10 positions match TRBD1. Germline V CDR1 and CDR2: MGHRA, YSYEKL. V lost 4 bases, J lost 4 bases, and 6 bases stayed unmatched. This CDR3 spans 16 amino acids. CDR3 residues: CASSLRQGAGTGELFF. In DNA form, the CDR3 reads TGCGCCAGCAGCCTTCGACAGGGGGCAGGCACCGGGGAGCTGTTTTTT.